Listed below are T cell receptor beta chains from one sample, sequenced in a study of T cell clusters in autoimmune cytopenias. TCRdb reworked the multiplex PCR reads into one entry per CDR3 protein, no DNA. This sample contains more than 4,500 distinct CDR3 sequences. The same specimen was also included in a second study, on T cell repertoires in aging, cancer and after chemotherapy.

Sample: peripheral blood. These receptors came from a human donor in good health. CDR3s include the opening cysteine and the closing phenylalanine or tryptophan. Expanded clones get a size class; other rows say once, few or many, or leave the size out.

cdr3_aa: CASRPDRDLGTEAFF
clone_size: medium-sized
v_call: TRBV19
j_call: TRBJ1-1

cdr3_aa: CSVGGAVEAFF
clone_size: medium-sized
v_call: TRBV29-1
j_call: TRBJ1-1

cdr3_aa: CASSDSPPSTDTQYF
clone_size: medium-sized
v_call: TRBV6-6
j_call: TRBJ2-3

cdr3_aa: CASSSGQGSTGELFF
clone_size: medium-sized
v_call: TRBV6-4
j_call: TRBJ2-2

cdr3_aa: CASKYGVNEQFF
clone_size: medium-sized
v_call: TRBV6-5
j_call: TRBJ2-1

cdr3_aa: CASSYSRGRSGGETQYF
clone_size: medium-sized
v_call: TRBV6-5
j_call: TRBJ2-5

cdr3_aa: CAISESRGYDTGELFF
clone_size: -
v_call: TRBV12-3/TRBV12-4
j_call: TRBJ2-2

cdr3_aa: CASSAPGLAVPRHNEQFF
clone_size: medium-sized
v_call: TRBV18
j_call: TRBJ2-1

cdr3_aa: CASSQKDSAPQYF
clone_size: -
v_call: TRBV4-1
j_call: TRBJ2-7

cdr3_aa: CASSIDGQGYSNQPQHF
clone_size: -
v_call: TRBV19
j_call: TRBJ1-5

cdr3_aa: CASSVGGQGIYGYTF
clone_size: medium-sized
v_call: TRBV6-1
j_call: TRBJ1-2

cdr3_aa: CASSYPQGDTEAFF
clone_size: -
v_call: TRBV6-6
j_call: TRBJ1-1

cdr3_aa: CATIGGGPVEQFF
clone_size: -
v_call: TRBV12-3/TRBV12-4
j_call: TRBJ2-1